These 22 T cell receptor beta chains were all obtained from the same sample, sequenced in a study of beta chain features in type 1 diabetes. Sequencing targeted expressed TCRB transcripts, as all isolated RNA had been reverse transcribed. TCRdb's copy holds only in-frame clones and misses some; the assay was immunoSEQ multiplex PCR. The repertoire holds some 410,000 clones, over 11% seen once, with roughly 0.033% in the top ten. Sequencing was carried out using naive CD4+ T cells from blood. These receptors were taken from a young man in good health.

This clone turned up a few times. The rearrangement joins TRBV7-2 to TRBJ2-1, with TRBD2 matching over 12 bases. The CDR3 spans 15 residues. Trimming removed 5 bases from V and 3 bases from J; junction bases left unmatched: 2. The germline CDR1 and CDR2 sequences are SGHTA and FQGNSA. CDR3 nucleotide sequence: TGTGCCAGCAGCACTAGCGGGGGGAACTACAATGAGCAGTTCTTC. This encodes CASSTSGGNYNEQFF.

The sample holds a few counts of this clone. The CDR3 region has the DNA TGTGCCAGCAGCCACACCCCCTCGGGGACCGGGACAGGAGGCTACACCTTC. Translating gives CASSHTPSGTGTGGYTF. This chain uses TRBV7-9 with TRBJ1-2; 8 bases match TRBD1. Per germline, CDR1 SEHNR and CDR2 FQNEAQ (reference sequence). V was clipped by 5 bases and J by 8 bases; unmatched bases: 19. This CDR3 is 17 amino acids long.

This clone was recorded a few times. The V gene is TRBV11-2, the J gene TRBJ2-1; no definite D call. Germline V CDR1 and CDR2: SGHAT, FQNNGV. Deletions cut 1 base from V and 14 bases from J, with 15 bases between. The CDR3 extends over 13 amino acids. CDR3 region: CASSLVAGALEFF. The CDR3 nucleotides are TGTGCCAGCAGCTTAGTTGCTGGTGCTTTAGAGTTCTTC.

V and J are TRBV7-9 and TRBJ2-7; 8 bases are a match to TRBD2. This CDR3 is built from 13 residues. CDR1 is SEHNR and CDR2 is FQNEAQ in the germline V gene (reference sequence). Losses at the gene ends were 6 bases for V and 6 bases for J; bases not matched to a gene: 7. CDR3: CASRSSGSGEQYF. CDR3 in DNA: TGTGCCAGCAGGTCTAGCGGGTCTGGCGAGCAGTACTTC.

V usage is TRBV1 and J usage is TRBJ1-2. TRBV1 is a pseudogene segment. The CDR3 contains 13 residues. Here the CDR3 DNA reads TGCACCAGCAGCCCGGGGTCGGGGGGTGGCTACACCTTC. Protein sequence: CTSSPGSGGGYTF.

This rearrangement joins TRBV6-1 to TRBJ2-7; 8 nucleotides agree with TRBD1. The V gene's germline CDR1 is MNHNS and CDR2 SASEGT. This CDR3 contains 14 residues. J was trimmed by 3 bases and V by 10 bases; bases with no gene match: 11. CDR3 nucleotides: TGTGCCACCAGGGGGGCAGGGGGCGTCTACGAGCAGTACGTC. Translated, it gives CATRGAGGVYEQYV.

Only one count was recorded for this clone. The CDR3 sequence: CASSMDGNYGYTF. The CDR3 bases are TGTGCCAGTAGTATGGACGGCAACTATGGCTACACCTTC. The chain links TRBV19 to TRBJ1-2; D gene uncertain. Between the trimmed V and J ends, which lost 3 bases and 2 bases, there was a span of 7 bases. This CDR3 comprises 13 residues. CDR1 and CDR2 (germline): LNHDA, SQIVND (reference sequence).

The chain combines TRBV15 with TRBJ2-1, with a weak D call TRBD2 (7 bases). Per germline, CDR1 LNHNV and CDR2 YYDKDF (reference sequence). Trimming stripped 0 bases from V and 13 bases from J, with 16 bases between. The CDR3 extends over 14 amino acids. The CDR3 DNA reads TGTGCCACCAGCAGAGATCCCCGCAGGGGACTACAGTTCTTC. It codes for CATSRDPRRGLQFF.

V and J are TRBV10-3 and TRBJ2-7, with TRBD1 identical over 7 bases. Germline CDR1 ENHRY, CDR2 SYGVKD. V was pared by 4 bases and J by 3 bases, with 6 bases of the junction left unmatched. The CDR3 contains 14 residues. CDR3 sequence: CAISAGTANYEQYF. The CDR3 DNA follows: TGTGCCATCAGTGCGGGGACAGCAAACTACGAGCAGTACTTC.

This clone was seen a few times. This rearrangement joins TRBV25-1 to TRBJ2-3; D is ambiguous. Trimming pared 2 bases from V and 0 bases from J, leaving 6 bases between. The germline gives CDR1 MGHDK, CDR2 SYGVNS. The CDR3 has 14 amino acids. DNA for the CDR3: TGTGCCAGCAGTGAACGCGCCAGCACAGATACGCAGTATTTT. This translates into CASSERASTDTQYF.

In DNA, the CDR3 is TGTGCCTGGGGACAGGGCCAAGAGACCCAGTACTTC. It encodes CAWGQGQETQYF. This chain connects TRBV30 to TRBJ2-5; 8 nucleotides agree with TRBD1. Germline CDR1 reads GTSNPN; CDR2 reads SVGIG (reference sequence). CDR3 size: 12 residues. The V and J ends lost 5 bases and 1 base, in that order; junction bases with no gene match: 0.

The genes are TRBV15 and TRBJ2-5, with 9 bases aligning to TRBD2. Germline V CDR1 and CDR2: LNHNV, YYDKDF (reference sequence). The CDR3 runs 16 residues. V lost 3 bases to trimming and J lost 2 bases; unmatched junction nucleotides: 7. In nucleotides, the CDR3 is TGTGCCACCAGCAGCGGGCTAGCGGGATTTCAAGAGACCCAGTACTTC. It is translated as CATSSGLAGFQETQYF.

This clone showed up just a few times. The rearrangement links TRBV9 to TRBJ2-3; possible D gene TRBD2, 5 bases. The CDR3 sequence is 14 residues long. Trimming pared 2 bases from V and 6 bases from J, leaving 13 bases between. Looked up from germline, CDR1 is SGDLS and CDR2 is YYNGEE. CDR3 nucleotides: TGTGCCAGCAGCGTTGGCGGAGGTGGGGATACGCAGTATTTT. Amino acids: CASSVGGGGDTQYF.

CDR3 nucleotides: TGTGCCAGCAGCTTAACGGGGTATGAGCAGTTCTTC. Amino acid sequence: CASSLTGYEQFF. This chain connects TRBV11-2 to TRBJ2-1; maybe TRBD2 (5 bases). The length of the CDR3 is 12 residues. Per the germline V gene, CDR1 is SGHAT and CDR2 is FQNNGV. Deletions cut 2 bases from V and 8 bases from J, with 7 bases between.

In regard to this clone: One end of the junction is discordant with germline, which a read error may explain. CDR3 loop: CASSVAGGSYNEQFF. The CDR3 nucleotides read TGTGCCAGCAGCGTAGCGGGTGGATCCTACAATGAGCAGTTCTTC. The genes are TRBV7-2 and TRBJ2-1, with TRBD2 matching 7 bases. The CDR3 consists of 15 residues. The V gene's germline CDR1 is SGHTA and CDR2 FQGNSA.

This clone has just a few counts. The rearrangement links TRBV2 to TRBJ2-3; 15 bases map to TRBD2. Unmatched junction bases numbered 11, after V lost 6 bases and J lost 4 bases. Per the germline V gene, CDR1 is SNHLY and CDR2 is FYNNEI. The CDR3 runs to 18 residues. The CDR3 loop is CASRSPGLAGGVADTQYF. The CDR3 DNA reads as TGTGCCAGCAGATCCCCGGGACTAGCGGGGGGAGTTGCAGATACGCAGTATTTT.

The V and J genes are TRBV7-2 and TRBJ2-7; 9 bases are a match to TRBD2. Germline V lookup: CDR1 SGHTA, CDR2 FQGNSA. J was trimmed by 6 bases and V by 5 bases; bases with no gene match: 17. This CDR3 is 17 amino acids long. CDR3 nucleotide sequence: TGTGCCAGCAGCCCCCAAAACGGCGCGGGAGGGAAGGTCGAGCAGTACGTC. Its protein is CASSPQNGAGGKVEQYV.

This clone was counted only a few times. The chain links TRBV10-3 to TRBJ1-5, with 7 bases aligning to TRBD1. The CDR3 is made up of 15 amino acids. The V segment lost 0 bases and the J segment 7 bases; nucleotides outside the gene matches: 6. From germline, CDR1 is ENHRY and CDR2 SYGVKD. The chain's CDR3 is CAISESQGGGQPQHF. The CDR3 DNA follows: TGTGCCATCAGTGAGTCCCAGGGGGGCGGGCAGCCCCAGCATTTT.

This rearrangement joins TRBV7-2 to TRBJ2-7; no clear D. The CDR3 extends over 14 amino acids. Trimming pared 1 base from V and 1 base from J, leaving 8 bases between. Germline-derived CDR1 and CDR2 are SGHTA and FQGNSA. CDR3 DNA sequence: TGTGCCAGCAGCTTAGGGGTCGGGTCCTACGAGCAGTACGTC. It is translated as CASSLGVGSYEQYV.

Note on this clone: The same CDR3 arises from other DNA sequences in this sample as well. The genes are TRBV5-6 and TRBJ1-2; possible D gene TRBD1, 6 bases. Trimming left V 1 base short and J 4 bases short, with 8 bases between. Looked up from germline, CDR1 is SGHDT and CDR2 is YYEEEE. The length of the CDR3 is 13 residues. DNA for the CDR3: TGTGCCAGCAGCTTGACAGGGATCTATGGCTACACCTTC. This sequence encodes CASSLTGIYGYTF. The full variable domain, completed using reference TRBV5-6 and TRBJ1-2, is DAGVTQSPTHLIKTRGQQVTLRCSPKSGHDTVSWYQQALGQGPQFIFQYYEEEERQRGNFPDRFSGHQFPNYSSELNVNALLLGDSALYLCASSLTGIYGYTFGSGTRLTVV.

This clone was seen more than once but under ten times. This chain's CDR3 is CASSFLAGAFTDTQYF. The CDR3 bases are TGCGCCAGCAGCTTCCTAGCGGGGGCCTTCACAGATACGCAGTATTTT. The chain links TRBV23-1 to TRBJ2-3; 10 bases agree with TRBD2. TRBV23-1 is identified as an open reading frame with a role that is uncertain. V shed 6 bases, J shed 2 bases, and the junction held 8 bases outside the gene matches. The CDR3 is 16 amino acids.

The chain combines TRBV5-1 with TRBJ2-4, with 8 bases lining up with TRBD1. Looked up from germline, CDR1 is SGHRS and CDR2 is YFSETQ. CDR3 length equals 18 residues. Losses at the gene ends were 4 bases for V and 1 base for J; bases not matched to a gene: 13. The CDR3 here is CASSLPRQGSWAKNIQYF. The CDR3 region has the DNA TGCGCCAGCAGCCTGCCGAGACAGGGGTCCTGGGCCAAAAACATTCAGTACTTC.